Listed below are T cell receptor beta chains from one sample, sequenced in a study of neoadjuvant nivolumab and ipilimumab in lung cancer. Profiling relied on immunoSEQ multiplex PCR, and the TCRdb table lists in-frame clones only, not all of them. The data hold 30,000 to 45,000 clones, with 89% observed a single time. The sequences come from peripheral blood, collected before neoadjuvant nivolumab, alone or with ipilimumab. The receptors stem from an adult with non-small cell lung cancer. The CDR3 runs from the conserved cysteine through the conserved F or W. The D gene is left open where the match is weak. Only some rows state a clone size, as once, few, many or a class for expanded clones.

>TRBV18|TRBJ1-4|once|NA
TGTGCCAGCTCACCGGATCAACTAGCAACTAATGAAAAACTGTTTTTT
CASSPDQLATNEKLFF
>TRBV28|TRBJ2-7|NA|TRBD1
TGTGCCAGCCTTACAGGGGGTAGGAACGAGCAGTACTTC
CASLTGGRNEQYF
>TRBV7-7|TRBJ2-2|NA|NA
TGTGCCAGCAGCTTAGCGGAGACGAACACCGGGGAGCTGTTTTTT
CASSLAETNTGELFF
>TRBV10-1|TRBJ2-1|NA|NA
TGCGCCAGCAGTGAGTCAGCCGGGGACTACAATGAGCAGTTCTTC
CASSESAGDYNEQFF
>TRBV29-1|TRBJ2-5|NA|NA
TGCAGCGTTGCGAATAGCTGGGAGACCCAGTACTTC
CSVANSWETQYF
>TRBV5-1|TRBJ2-5|NA|NA
TGCGCCAGCAGCGAATCTAACGACCAAGAGACCCAGTACTTC
CASSESNDQETQYF
>TRBV30|TRBJ1-5|NA|NA
TGTGCCTGGAGTTCCTACGCAGATAATTCGCCCCAGCATTTT
CAWSSYADNSPQHF
>TRBV27|TRBJ2-3|NA|TRBD2
TGTGCCAGCAGTTTAGGCAGGGGACTAGCGGAACTAACAGATACGCAGTATTTT
CASSLGRGLAELTDTQYF
>TRBV19|TRBJ2-7|NA|TRBD2
TGTGCCAGTACGGGAGGCACCACCTACGAGCAGTACTTC
CASTGGTTYEQYF
>TRBV28|TRBJ2-1|NA|NA
TGTGCCAGCACCAGGCAGGGGGGGAACAATGAGCAGTTCTTC
CASTRQGGNNEQFF
>TRBV5-5|TRBJ2-7|NA|TRBD1
TGTGCCAGCTCCCCTTCGACAGGGGGGTCGACGTACGAGCAGTACTTC
CASSPSTGGSTYEQYF
>TRBV29-1|TRBJ2-3|once|NA
TGCAGCGTTGAACGCGGAAACAGGGCGGCAGATACGCAGTATTTT
CSVERGNRAADTQYF
>TRBV5-1|TRBJ2-7|once|NA
TGCGCCAGCAGCATCCGACAGGACCCCACCTACGAGCAGTACTTC
CASSIRQDPTYEQYF
>TRBV6-5|TRBJ1-2|NA|NA
TGTGCCAGCAGTCCCCAGAGATTTAACTATGGCTACACCTTC
CASSPQRFNYGYTF
>TRBV29-1|TRBJ1-2|NA|TRBD1
TGCAGCGTGGGACAGGGACATGGCTACACCTTC
CSVGQGHGYTF
>TRBV7-9|TRBJ2-3|once|NA
TGTGCCAGCAGCTTAGAATCTAGCGGCACAGATACGCAGTATTTT
CASSLESSGTDTQYF
>TRBV5-1|TRBJ1-2|NA|TRBD1
TGCGCCAGCAGCTTGGGCGCGGGACAGCTAATTAACTATGGCTACACCTTC
CASSLGAGQLINYGYTF
>TRBV20-1|TRBJ2-1|NA|NA
TGCAGTGCTGGACTGTACAATGAGCAGTTCTTC
CSAGLYNEQFF
>TRBV30|TRBJ2-7|NA|NA
TGTGCCTGGAGTTCTCGCTACGAGCAGTACTTC
CAWSSRYEQYF
>TRBV4-1|TRBJ2-5|few|TRBD2
TGCGCCAGCAGCCGACTAGCGGGAGAGACCCAGTACTTC
CASSRLAGETQYF
>TRBV9|TRBJ2-5|once|NA
TGTGCCAGCAGCCTAGGACAGCAAGAGACCCAGTACTTC
CASSLGQQETQYF
>TRBV5-1|TRBJ2-1|NA|TRBD2
TGCGCCAGCAGCTTGGGAACTAGCGGTCCTAGGAATGAGCAGTTCTTC
CASSLGTSGPRNEQFF
>TRBV4-3|TRBJ2-3|NA|NA
TGCGCCAGCAGTACCGACAGTGCCACAGATACGCAGTATTTT
CASSTDSATDTQYF
>TRBV18|TRBJ2-3|NA|NA
TGTGCCAGCTCACCAACCCTAGTCCGGGCCGGAGATACGCAGTATTTT
CASSPTLVRAGDTQYF
>TRBV5-1|TRBJ2-5|NA|NA
TGCGCCAGCAGCTCAGGACGGACAGCACAAGAGACCCAGTACTTC
CASSSGRTAQETQYF
>TRBV5-5|TRBJ1-2|NA|TRBD1
TGTGCCAGCAGCTCTGGGACAGACACCCTCGCGGACTACACCTTC
CASSSGTDTLADYTF
>TRBV4-2|TRBJ1-2|few|TRBD1
TGTGCCTCCAAGGGGACAGGACTTAACTATGGCTACACCTTC
CASKGTGLNYGYTF
>TRBV5-1|TRBJ2-3|NA|TRBD1
TGCGCCAGCAGTCTCTGGGGGACAGGGCCCGATACGCAGTATTTT
CASSLWGTGPDTQYF
>TRBV11-2|TRBJ1-1|NA|NA
TGTGCCAGCAGCCGAGGGGTGACGGGGAACACTGAAGCTTTCTTT
CASSRGVTGNTEAFF
>TRBV7-8|TRBJ2-5|few|NA
TGTGCCAGCAGCTTAGGGGGCAGGGGAGAGACCCAGTACTTC
CASSLGGRGETQYF
>TRBV19|TRBJ2-2|NA|TRBD2
TGTGCCAGTAGTACCCGAGCAGCGGGGATGTCCGGGGAGCTGTTTTTT
CASSTRAAGMSGELFF
>TRBV27|TRBJ1-5|NA|NA
TGTGCCAGCTCTCGTCAATGGGGAGGTGGCAATCAGCCCCAGCATTTT
CASSRQWGGGNQPQHF
>TRBV6-1|TRBJ2-7|NA|NA
TGTGCCAGCAGTGCTCTAGGGGGAGGGAACCTCGGGGAGCAGTACTTC
CASSALGGGNLGEQYF
>TRBV7-2|TRBJ1-3|NA|NA
TGTGCCAGCAGCCAGTGGGCTCAAAACTCTGGAAACACCATATATTTT
CASSQWAQNSGNTIYF
>TRBV15|TRBJ1-2|NA|TRBD1
TGTGCCACCAGCTCCGGGACAGGGGGCTATGGCTACACCTTC
CATSSGTGGYGYTF
>TRBV15|TRBJ1-1|NA|NA
TGTGCCACCAGCAGAGATCCCGGGCATAACACTGAAGCTTTCTTT
CATSRDPGHNTEAFF
>TRBV30|TRBJ1-2|NA|NA
TGTGCCTGGGGGACACGGACCATGTCTGGCTACACCTTC
CAWGTRTMSGYTF
>TRBV19|TRBJ2-7|NA|TRBD1
TGTGCCAGTAGTCACGCGACAGGGGTGAGGTACGAGCAGTACTTC
CASSHATGVRYEQYF
>TRBV5-4|TRBJ2-7|NA|TRBD2
TGTGCCAGCAGCGAGCTAGGACTAGCGAGCTACGAGCAGTACTTC
CASSELGLASYEQYF
>TRBV27|TRBJ1-2|few|TRBD1
TGTGCCAGCAGTTTAACAGGGGAAAACTATGGCTACACCTTC
CASSLTGENYGYTF
>TRBV7-8|TRBJ1-4|NA|NA
TGTGCCAGCAGCTCACAGGGCTCCGTAACTAATGAAAAACTGTTTTTT
CASSSQGSVTNEKLFF
>TRBV14|TRBJ2-1|NA|NA
TGTGCCAGCAGCCAGGTACTAGCTATCGGCCCCTACAATGAGCAGTTCTTC
CASSQVLAIGPYNEQFF
>TRBV5-1|TRBJ2-2|NA|NA
TGCGCCAGCAGCGAACAGGGAACCGGGGAGCTGTTTTTT
CASSEQGTGELFF
>TRBV15|TRBJ1-2|NA|NA
TGTGCCACCAGCAGAGATCGCGGGCGCTATGGCTACACCTTC
CATSRDRGRYGYTF